The sequence of this T cell receptor beta chain was determined in a study of cytomegalovirus exposure and HLA in healthy donors. This clone was found a few times. Its antigen is undetermined. PCR was performed using 60 Vbeta and 13 Jbeta primers. The data were produced by immunoSEQ multiplex PCR, yet TCRdb's version contains in-frame clones alone and is incomplete. The sample contains 70,000 to 95,000 clones, around 62% of which appear only once. Study results and caveats: Sequencing had likely introduced a cluster of highly shared sequence variants as an artifact. Presence/absence analysis assumed near-uniform sequencing depth across donors. Specificity for CMV antigens was confirmed in vitro for a few of the CMV-associated chains.

This sequence originates from a woman in her 30s in good health and CMV-seropositive. Source material: PBMCs.

The CDR3 DNA follows: TGTGCCAGCAGCTTATCCCGGACTAGCGGTACCCAGTACTTC. This sequence encodes CASSLSRTSGTQYF. The chain employs TRBV7-9 and TRBJ2-5; 10 nucleotides agree with TRBD2. V lost 2 bases, J lost 8 bases, and 5 bases stayed unmatched. The CDR3 totals 14 residues. Germline V gene lookup returns CDR1 SEHNR and CDR2 FQNEAQ (reference sequence).